The sample holds many counts of the clone carrying this T cell receptor (beta chain). Its target is not known. Trimming removed 1 base at V and 5 bases at J, with 11 bases between. Germline values: CDR1 DFQATT, CDR2 SNEGSKA (reference sequence). The CDR3 runs to 13 residues. The data derive from a study of T-cell reconstitution after alpha-beta-depleted transplantation in children. Unique molecular identifiers were used in preparing the TCRbeta library. One entry per CDR3 protein, called by TCRdb with MiXCR from the PCR reads. The data show hundreds of thousands of distinct CDR3 sequences, roughly 8.2% seen once. Study-level findings and limits: Newly produced T cells mostly accounted for T-cell counts and diversity one year post-transplant.

The chain is built from TRBV20-1 and TRBJ2-5; weak D call: TRBD1 (5 bases). The receptor was isolated from a male patient younger than 18 who had a stem cell transplant for acute lymphoblastic leukemia, so the T cells may come from the graft donor. Specimen: PBMCs, mostly from graft donor cells, collected 180 days after TCRalphabeta/CD19-depleted stem cell transplant. CDR3 in amino acids: CSARGPGHETQYF. In DNA form, the CDR3 reads TGCAGTGCTAGAGGCCCAGGGCACGAGACCCAGTACTTC.